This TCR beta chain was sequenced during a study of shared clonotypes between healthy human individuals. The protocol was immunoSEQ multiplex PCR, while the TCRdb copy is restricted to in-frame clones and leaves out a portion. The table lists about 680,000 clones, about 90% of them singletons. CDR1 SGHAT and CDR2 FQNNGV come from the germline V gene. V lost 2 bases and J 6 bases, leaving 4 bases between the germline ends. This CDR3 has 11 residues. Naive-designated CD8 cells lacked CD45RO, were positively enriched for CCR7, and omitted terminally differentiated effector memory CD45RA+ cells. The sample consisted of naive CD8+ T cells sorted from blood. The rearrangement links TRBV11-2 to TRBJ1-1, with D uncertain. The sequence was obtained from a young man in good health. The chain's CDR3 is CASSLWPEAFF. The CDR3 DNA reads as TGTGCCAGCAGCTTATGGCCTGAAGCTTTCTTT. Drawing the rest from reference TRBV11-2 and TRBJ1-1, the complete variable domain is EAGVAQSPRYKIIEKRQSVAFWCNPISGHATLYWYQQILGQGPKLLIQFQNNGVVDDSQLPKDRFSAERLKGVDSTLKIQPAKLEDSAVYLCASSLWPEAFFGQGTRLTVV.